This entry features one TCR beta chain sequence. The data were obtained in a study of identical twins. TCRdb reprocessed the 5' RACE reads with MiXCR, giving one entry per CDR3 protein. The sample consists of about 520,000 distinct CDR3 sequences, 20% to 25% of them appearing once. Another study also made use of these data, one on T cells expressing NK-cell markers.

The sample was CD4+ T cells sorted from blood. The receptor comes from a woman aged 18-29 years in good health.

The DNA for the CDR3 is TGTGCCACCAGCAGAGAACTAGCGGGGAATGAGCAGTTCTTC. This sequence encodes CATSRELAGNEQFF. This chain joins TRBV15 and TRBJ2-1; 10 positions agree with TRBD2. Per germline, CDR1 LNHNV and CDR2 YYDKDF (reference sequence). V shed 0 bases and J 7 bases; nucleotides not matched to a gene: 0. The length of the CDR3 is 14 residues.